This passage covers 4 T cell receptor beta chains from one sample sequenced in a study of blood T cell repertoires in COVID-19. Profiling relied on immunoSEQ multiplex PCR, and the TCRdb table lists in-frame clones only, not all of them. The table shows about 440,000 clones, with roughly nine tenths occurring only once. Sequenced: PBMCs or T cells enriched from blood (not recorded which). These receptor sequences come from a woman aged 18-35 years with acute COVID-19.

This clone was counted a single time. The chain carries TRBV6-5 and TRBJ2-7; no definite D call. The V and J ends lost 7 bases and 5 bases respectively, with 15 bases between them. Looked up from germline, CDR1 is MNHEY and CDR2 is SVGAGI. The CDR3 length is 13 residues. CDR3 protein: CASKTLVSHEQYF. CDR3 nucleotide sequence: TGTGCCAGCAAAACCTTAGTTTCCCACGAGCAGTACTTC.

This clone is a singleton in its sample. The CDR3 region is CASCVGYDNEQFF. For the CDR3, the DNA is TGTGCCAGCTGCGTCGGGTATGACAATGAGCAGTTCTTC. The gene calls are TRBV12-3 or TRBV12-4 and TRBJ2-1; no reliable D call. This CDR3 has 13 residues. Trimming cost V 8 bases and J 5 bases, with 13 bases left between them.

V gene TRBV5-6 combines with J gene TRBJ1-5; D not resolved. The CDR3 has 14 amino acids. CDR1 and CDR2 from the germline V gene are SGHDT and YYEEEE. Trimming removed 1 base from V and 3 bases from J, with 8 bases in between. This CDR3 is CASSLTRFNQPQHF. For the CDR3, the DNA is TGTGCCAGCAGCTTGACGCGGTTCAATCAGCCCCAGCATTTT.

This chain links TRBV6-2 or TRBV6-3 with TRBJ2-1, with no clear D. Germline CDR1 reads MNHEY; CDR2 reads SVGEGT. This CDR3 region has 12 residues. V lost 5 bases to trimming and J lost 6 bases, with 8 bases between them. The CDR3 spells CASSQHPNEQFF. In DNA, the CDR3 is TGTGCCAGCAGTCAACATCCCAATGAGCAGTTCTTC.